The entry that follows covers one TCR beta chain sequence. As yet, its antigen is unknown. Germline CDR1 and CDR2: MNHNS and SASEGT. Germline trimming cut 6 bases from V and 2 bases from J; bases unmatched to any gene: 6. The CDR3 spans 14 residues. The data originate from a study of CD8+ T cells in alopecia areata. Across the study: Among treated patients, oral tofacitinib was administered at 5 to 10 mg twice daily.

Study-level results: Higher clonality than in normal scalp was seen in lesional scalp, especially alopecia totalis/universalis.

Once RNA had been extracted, it was reverse transcribed into cDNA to act as the sequencing template. Only in-frame clones appear in the TCRdb table, and some are missing; sequencing was by immunoSEQ multiplex PCR. The table includes about 200,000 clones, approximately 61% detected once. This clonotype was obtained from a human donor with alopecia areata. This material consisted of CD4+ T cells sorted from blood, taken at week 0. The chain uses TRBV6-1 and TRBJ2-7; the match to TRBD1 covers 8 bases. DNA of the CDR3: TGTGCCAGCAGCTGGACAGGGAAGACCTACGAGCAGTACTTC. Translated: CASSWTGKTYEQYF.